This T cell receptor (beta chain) derives from a study of PD-1 blockade in classical Hodgkin lymphoma. Overall study findings and caveats: It was CD4+ TCR diversity, not CD8+, that rose significantly by C4D1. Relapsed/refractory patients reportedly had lower baseline diversity than newly diagnosed patients. Similar baseline diversity was found in complete responders and newly diagnosed patients.

Every patient was affected by relapse after autologous stem cell transplantation, while exposure to brentuximab vedotin was not uniform. The patients, who had relapsed/refractory classical Hodgkin lymphoma, achieved best responses of complete response, partial response or progressive disease. In its sample, this clone was seen a few times. Antigen unknown. Only in-frame clones appear in the TCRdb table, and some are missing; sequencing was by immunoSEQ multiplex PCR. This sample has about 23,000 clones; around 69% occur once, and the top ten carry more than 15%. The receptor's source is a human donor with classical Hodgkin lymphoma. This material consisted of peripheral blood mononuclear cells (PBMCs), taken at baseline.

The CDR3 reads CASSNLASEQFF. CDR3 in DNA: TGTGCCAGTAGTAACCTAGCTAGTGAGCAGTTCTTC. The chain recombines TRBV19 with TRBJ2-1, with a weak D call TRBD2 (5 bases). Germline assignment: CDR1 LNHDA and CDR2 SQIVND (reference sequence). The V gene lost 4 bases and the J gene lost 9 bases, with 10 bases spanning the gap. CDR3 length: 12 amino acids.